This T cell receptor (beta chain) was retrieved from a study of breast tumors, draining lymph nodes, adjacent tissues. Whole-study findings and limits: Compared with lymph nodes, tumors were less diverse; compared with nontumor tissue, more. Most tumor T cells seemingly derive from lymph node, then expand in tumor.

TCRdb redid the calling of the multiplex PCR reads with MiXCR, one entry per CDR3 protein. The sample lists some 250,000 distinct CDR3 sequences, less than 45% seen once, with about 3.3% in the top ten. About this clonotype itself: Its specificity is not known.

The lymph nodes were axillary draining lymph nodes from breast cancer patients. Germline lookup yields CDR1 LNHDA and CDR2 SQIVND (reference sequence). After removal of 5 bases from V and 9 bases from J, the junction contained 10 bases not matched to a gene. The CDR3 has 14 residues. The TCR comes from a female donor with breast cancer. Some clones in this sample may be carry-over from other donors' samples. The sequencing input was axillary lymph node tissue. The chain is built from TRBV19 and TRBJ1-1; 9 positions match TRBD1. The CDR3 DNA reads as TGTGCCAGTAGTTCCCCCGGGACAGGGTTAAAAGCTTTCTTT. This gives the protein CASSSPGTGLKAFF.